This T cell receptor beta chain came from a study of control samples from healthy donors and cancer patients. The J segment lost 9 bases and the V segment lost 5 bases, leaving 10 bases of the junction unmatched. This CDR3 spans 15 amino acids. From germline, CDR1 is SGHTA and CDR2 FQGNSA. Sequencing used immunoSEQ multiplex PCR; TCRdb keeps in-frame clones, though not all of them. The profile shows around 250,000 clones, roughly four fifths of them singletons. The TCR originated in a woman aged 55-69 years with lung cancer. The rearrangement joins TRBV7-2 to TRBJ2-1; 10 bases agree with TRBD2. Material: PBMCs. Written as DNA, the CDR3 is TGTGCCAGCAGCCCAAGTAGCGGGAGGAGTGGTGAGCAGTTCTTC. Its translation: CASSPSSGRSGEQFF.